The following is a T cell receptor (beta chain) sequence with its context. Its antigen has not been determined. No per-base quality is available; no much larger clone lies one base away. These data come from a study of cytomegalovirus exposure and HLA in healthy donors (dated by TCRdb to 2016 to 2017). Regarding the research as a whole: An earlier analysis of several hundred of the donors reported 250 to 300 Gb of sequence data and around 120 million unique TCR beta sequences obtained from about 180 million T cells. To decide whether each TCR beta V gene segment behaved as functional or pseudogenic, an earlier analysis of some 570 of the donors relied on high-throughput TCR beta sequencing. Besides the first cohort of about 730 subjects, a separate validation cohort made up of some 110 different subjects was used. Both class I and class II loci were covered by HLA typing, at four-digit resolution. The T cell repertoires of 666 subjects were profiled by immunosequencing and related to cytomegalovirus serostatus. The number of typed donors differed by locus: roughly 629-640 for A, B, C, DRB1 and DQB1; some 500 for DQA1; around 610 for DPA1; and around 470 for DPB1. In the later analysis, no new phenotypic data were used to find candidate immune exposures; instead, reliance was placed on TCR beta sequences and their occurrence across donors. Roughly 5 DR-DQ haplotypes were handled as single units for association and clustering because linkage in the cohort was strong. About 300 gigabases of sequencing data and 70 million to 100 million unique TCR sequences were included in an early release covering about 620 HLA-typed donors. All discovery cohort repertoires had been generated using a single sequencing platform. Alongside the repertoire data, information on donor age, sex, ethnicity and CMV serostatus was compiled. Genome-wide SNP genotypes for about 65% of the 666 donors were used in a later genetic analysis, which treated that subset as a discovery cohort. To predict cytomegalovirus infection status, the study combined high-throughput TCR immunosequencing, statistical association of individual TCRs with disease status, and machine learning. The study aimed to test whether cataloging public T cell receptors could reveal signatures of past pathogen exposure. Among 300 to 500 genotyped donors of the cohort, an average of approximately 240,000 unique TCR beta nucleotide sequences was sequenced per donor, of which roughly 17% were non-productive. Of the roughly 400 genotyped donors, approximately 80% were placed in the genetic ancestry cluster associated with self-reported Caucasian donors. To study patterns of TCR occurrence, a later analysis re-analyzed previously published TCR beta repertoires from 600 to 750 donors and added high-resolution HLA genotyping.

The cohort was made up of around 720 healthy bone marrow donors. Cohort members were all nominally healthy when sampled, although unrecorded immune exposures were likely present. The donor tested CMV seropositive and was one of the 289 seropositive cohort members. A peripheral blood sample was provided by each donor, and peripheral blood mononuclear cells were used for TCR beta sequencing. Genomic DNA extraction from the blood cell samples was performed with the Qiagen DNeasy Blood Extraction Kit. Reading the germline V gene gives CDR1 KGHSH and CDR2 LQKENI. The CDR3, from cysteine to phenylalanine, totals 16 residues. The sequence is cut down to CDR3 DNA, 48 bases in frame from base 1. The V end loses 5 bases and the J end loses 0 bases, and a stretch of 15 bases separates them. What the authors observed across the whole study: In a later analysis, several top co-occurrence clusters were reported to appear linked to parvovirus B19, influenza, CMV and Epstein-Barr virus. The study listed approximately 150 TCR beta chains as associated with cytomegalovirus. In a later analysis, around 17,000 TCR beta sequences were associated with specific HLA alleles at a false discovery rate of 0.05. CMV serostatus was the only immune exposure information available for the cohort. The 87-base-pair reads could not distinguish some IMGT-functional V segments, including TRBV6-2 and TRBV6-3, so those segments were excluded. In a later analysis, TCR association rates were found to vary across HLA loci, with the most associated TCRs seen for DRB1 alleles and the fewest for HLA-C alleles. Across donors, most TCR sequences were observed very rarely, whereas some public TCRs were present in many individuals. Compared with the approximately 670-donor mean, donors in an Asian-associated ancestry cluster had fewer N-insertions in productive TCRs, according to a later genetic analysis. Only TCR beta chains were sequenced in this cohort, and the absence of alpha or paired-chain data limited detectable features. An association between a missense DCLRE1C variant and V-gene and J-gene trimming of TCR beta chains was found in a later genetic analysis and replicated in an independent cohort. Some 16 rarely observed V segments, including chromosome 9 orphons, were excluded from the earlier analysis of approximately 500 of the donors because counts were too low. A later analysis found that most CMV-associated TCR beta chains appeared HLA-restricted, with HLA associations seemingly driven largely by CMV exposure. When HLA alleles, especially DR and DQ, strongly co-occurred, TCR associations were difficult to assign to individual alleles. The sequencing pipeline was judged likely to have produced a cluster of highly shared sequence variants as a technical artifact. In vitro tests confirmed that three of the cytomegalovirus-associated TCR beta chains recognize cytomegalovirus antigens. In both the original and validation cohorts, the classifier was reported to diagnose cytomegalovirus status with high specificity and sensitivity. A further reported finding was that TCR beta sequences accurately predicted the HLA-A and HLA-B alleles for most subjects in the first cohort. Because some donors lacked HLA typing at each locus, the association tests relied only on the typed subset. In a later analysis, HLA-associated TCR beta chains were found to be more clonally expanded and to have lower generation probabilities than equally common non-associated chains. Correlated functional status among segregating V segments might reflect linkage disequilibrium, but an unknown experimental factor could not be ruled out. According to the authors, the approach could potentially be generalized to other disease states and immunological phenotypes. Roughly uniform sequencing depth across donors was assumed in presence/absence analyses, although this assumption may not hold. Broadly in line with IMGT annotations, most TCR beta V segments showed up in productive rearrangements about 87% or about 30% of the time in an earlier analysis of several hundred of the donors.

Libraries were made using the immunoSEQ multiplex PCR assay. For the multiplex PCR, a mixture combining 60 forward primers for TCR Vbeta segments and 13 reverse primers for TCR Jbeta segments was used. Amplification of the CDR3 region of rearranged TCR beta genes was performed with a multiplex PCR assay on genomic DNA. The amplified TCR beta libraries were sequenced on the Illumina HiSeq System as 87-base-pair reads. The study's own analysis went as follows. A later analysis counted approximately 84 million unique TCR beta chains across the 666 repertoires, and some 11 million of these chains were shared by at least two donors. Raw reads were error-corrected and collapsed into unique sequences by a nearest-neighbor algorithm in which closely related sequences were merged to remove PCR and sequencing errors. V, D and J gene segments were assigned by aligning CDR3 sequences to IMGT reference sequences. Each retained sequence needed at least a six-nucleotide match to both a V gene segment and a J gene segment. Rearrangements were classified as productive when the CDR3 lacked stop codons and remained in frame with V and J, and all other rearrangements were classified as non-productive. Following IMGT convention, CDR3 was defined as the stretch from the second conserved V-encoded cysteine to the conserved J-encoded phenylalanine. The earlier analysis of a few hundred of the donors excluded sequences that lacked an unambiguous match to a single V gene segment. In an earlier analysis of several hundred of the donors, a V segment was called functional when productive rearrangements were above 56.7%, and segregating when the standard deviation between donors exceeded 5%. A statistical classification framework was built for diagnosing cytomegalovirus status from the catalog of TCR beta chain sequences. In a later analysis, TCR nucleotide sequences were compared against IMGT/GENE-DB human TR gene sequences so that V and J genes could be assigned. A later analysis assigned CDR3 sequences and most-parsimonious VDJ recombination scenarios with the TCRdist pipeline. In a later analysis, every TCR beta chain was defined by the combination of its CDR3 amino acid sequence and its V-gene family, and reads without a unique V-gene family were dropped. To address suspected cross-contamination and a sequencing artifact, a later analysis removed roughly 640 highly shared, low-generation-probability nucleotide sequences. In a later analysis, a clonal expansion index was calculated for each public chain from normalized within-repertoire ranks of inferred template counts. In a later analysis, generation probabilities were computed using a VDJ recombination model fitted to out-of-frame rearrangements, and the results were checked against IGoR. A later analysis scored TCR-TCR, TCR-HLA and TCR-CMV co-occurrence with hypergeometric tests, applying a repertoire-size bias correction to TCR pairs. In a later analysis, false discovery rates were estimated by permuting HLA or CMV assignments 20 times. In a later analysis, co-occurring TCRs were grouped using DBSCAN, with TCRdist sequence similarity added in when clustering inside HLA-allele-positive subsets. Co-occurrence clustering excluded repertoires with fewer than 30,000 or more than 120,000 public chains, plus five with anomalous nucleotide sharing. TCRdb limited this immuneACCESS table to in-frame rearrangements with V and J called. A share of clones is missing; checked studies link under half to unresolved V genes, and the rest is unexplained. V and J calls and clone size are given by that table; D and trimming were obtained from the DNA. In all, the sample holds approximately 99,000 clones, and 65% to 85% of those were seen once. The ten most abundant clones make up about 5.5% of the sample.

The chain is assembled from TRBV18 and TRBJ2-3; TRBD1 could be the D gene, as 5 bases match. Input material: PBMCs. The clonotype comes from a man aged 35 to 55 in good health and CMV-seropositive. The CDR3 protein: CASSSETGSSTDTQYF. Here is the DNA: TGTGCCAGCTCATCAGAAACAGGTTCTAGCACAGATACGCAGTATTTT. Reference TRBV18 and TRBJ2-3 proteins supply the regions before and after the CDR3; the full variable domain is: NAGVMQNPRHLVRRRGQEARLRCSPMKGHSHVYWYRQLPEEGLKFMVYLQKENIIDESGMPKERFSAEFPKEGPSILRIQQVVRGDSAAYFCASSSETGSSTDTQYFGPGTRLTVL.